This T cell receptor beta chain emerged from a study of graft-versus-host responses after intestinal transplantation. Data came from immunoSEQ multiplex PCR; TCRdb stores just in-frame clones and leaves some out. This sample has about 88,000 clones; roughly 92% occur once, and the top ten carry about 0.3%. The length of the CDR3 is 17 residues. Germline CDR1 is SGHDT and CDR2 is YYEEEE. Losses at the gene ends were 4 bases for V and 7 bases for J; bases not matched to a gene: 15. Remarks on this clone: Its specificity is not known.

This chain links TRBV5-6 with TRBJ2-1, with 9 bases lining up with TRBD2. The sequences come from unstimulated CD4+ T cells sorted from spleen or lymph node cells, collected before intestinal transplant. The receptor comes from a human donor who received an intestinal transplant. The CDR3 nucleotides read TGTGCCAGCAGCCCCACGGGGGGCGGGAGGGGTGGGAATGAGCAGTTCTTC. Translated: CASSPTGGGRGGNEQFF. The variable domain in full, completed from reference TRBV5-6 and TRBJ2-1, reads DAGVTQSPTHLIKTRGQQVTLRCSPKSGHDTVSWYQQALGQGPQFIFQYYEEEERQRGNFPDRFSGHQFPNYSSELNVNALLLGDSALYLCASSPTGGGRGGNEQFFGPGTRLTVL.